These 27 T cell receptor beta chains share one sample of origin, sequenced in a study of T cell responses to AZD1222 COVID-19 vaccine. Only in-frame clones appear in the TCRdb table, and some are missing; sequencing was by immunoSEQ multiplex PCR. The table shows about 150,000 clones, with roughly nine tenths occurring only once. The material was peripheral blood, obtained 28 days after the second AZD1222 dose. Every receptor here comes from an adult who received the AZD1222 COVID-19 vaccine.

The chain is built from TRBV24-1 and TRBJ1-4; D is unresolved. V shed 8 bases and J shed 11 bases, with 35 bases lying between them. Per germline, CDR1 KGHDR and CDR2 SFDVKD. This CDR3 contains 19 residues. The CDR3 sequence is CATTSFRNSLLISVRKLFF. The CDR3 DNA follows: TGTGCCACCACGAGTTTTAGGAACTCCCTCTTAATTTCGGTGAGGAAACTGTTTTTT.

This chain uses TRBV6-5 with TRBJ1-6; tentatively, D is TRBD1 (5 bases). Per germline, CDR1 MNHEY and CDR2 SVGAGI. CDR3 size: 14 residues. Trimming took 6 bases from V and 10 from J, leaving 16 bases between them. CDR3 protein: CASRGPGLKSPLHF. The CDR3 bases are TGTGCCAGCAGGGGCCCGGGACTGAAATCACCCCTCCACTTT.

This clone was counted once. This chain uses TRBV7-8 with TRBJ1-1; D gene ambiguous. The CDR3 extends over 17 amino acids. Per the germline V gene, CDR1 is SGHVS and CDR2 is FQNEAQ. Trimming stripped 0 bases from V and 0 bases from J, with 14 bases between. The CDR3 reads CASSLASGGSMNTEAFF. Written as DNA, the CDR3 is TGTGCCAGCAGCTTAGCAAGCGGTGGGTCCATGAACACTGAAGCTTTCTTT.

The chain uses TRBV12-3 or TRBV12-4 and TRBJ2-7; tentative D call: TRBD2 (6 bases). The germline V and J ends were trimmed by 6 bases and 6 bases, with 15 bases remaining between them. The CDR3 loop spans 13 amino acids. CDR3 residues: CASSLTRISEQYF. Here the CDR3 DNA reads TGTGCCAGCAGCTTGACTAGGATCAGCGAGCAGTACTTC.

The gene calls are TRBV30 and TRBJ1-2, with no clear D. CDR1 is GTSNPN, CDR2 SVGIG, per germline (reference sequence). Trimming removed 4 bases at V and 1 base at J, with 10 bases between. This CDR3 has 13 amino acids. As DNA, the CDR3 is TGTGCCTGGAAGGCGGACCATAACTATGGCTACACCTTC. This codes for CAWKADHNYGYTF.

V gene TRBV25-1 combines with J gene TRBJ2-5; perhaps TRBD2 as D (5 bases). Deletions cut 1 base from V and 2 bases from J, with 11 bases between. The CDR3 is made up of 15 amino acids. From germline, CDR1 is MGHDK and CDR2 SYGVNS. Here the CDR3 reads CASSESVSGQETQYF. CDR3 nucleotides: TGTGCCAGCAGTGAATCGGTTTCGGGGCAAGAGACCCAGTACTTC.

CDR3 protein: CASSLGAGYSYTF. The CDR3 nucleotides read TGTGCCAGCAGCTTGGGGGCAGGGTATAGCTACACCTTC. The V and J genes are TRBV5-4 and TRBJ1-2, with D perhaps matching TRBD1 (5 bases). The CDR3 extends over 13 amino acids. Germline V gene sequence: CDR1 SGHNT, CDR2 YYREEE (reference sequence). Trimming removed 0 bases at V and 9 bases at J, with 12 bases between.

The rearrangement uses TRBV19 and TRBJ2-1; D gene unclear. Germline V CDR1 and CDR2: LNHDA, SQIVND (reference sequence). V was clipped by 4 bases and J by 9 bases, with 7 bases between them. The CDR3 is 11 amino acids. The CDR3 sequence: CASSSAFEQFF. CDR3 nucleotide sequence: TGTGCCAGTAGTAGTGCATTTGAGCAGTTCTTC. The entire variable domain, with the rest obtained from reference TRBV19 and TRBJ2-1, is as follows: DGGITQSPKYLFRKEGQNVTLSCEQNLNHDAMYWYRQDPGQGLRLIYYSQIVNDFQKGDIAEGYSVSREKKESFPLTVTSAQKNPTAFYLCASSSAFEQFFGPGTRLTVL.

This clone has just one count. The chain joins TRBV18 to TRBJ2-4; 12 positions agree with TRBD1. Trimming removed 3 bases from V and 1 base from J; junction bases left unmatched: 7. The CDR3 sequence is 18 residues long. The germline gives CDR1 KGHSH, CDR2 LQKENI. CDR3 amino acids: CASSPGTGGGLAKNIQYF. In DNA, the CDR3 is TGTGCCAGCTCACCCGGGACAGGGGGCGGCCTGGCCAAAAACATTCAGTACTTC. The whole variable domain, filled in from reference TRBV18 and TRBJ2-4, reads NAGVMQNPRHLVRRRGQEARLRCSPMKGHSHVYWYRQLPEEGLKFMVYLQKENIIDESGMPKERFSAEFPKEGPSILRIQQVVRGDSAAYFCASSPGTGGGLAKNIQYFGAGTRLSVL.

The rearrangement joins TRBV9 to TRBJ2-1; D tentatively fits TRBD1 or TRBD2 (6 bases each). There are 18 residues in the CDR3. Trimming stripped 0 bases from V and 3 bases from J, with 19 bases between. Germline V gene data show CDR1 as SGDLS and CDR2 as YYNGEE. The DNA for the CDR3 is TGTGCCAGCAGCGTAGTGGGTGTGCGGCGGGACATCTACAATGAGCAGTTCTTC. Protein: CASSVVGVRRDIYNEQFF.

This sequence joins TRBV11-3 and TRBJ1-1; 8 bases are shared with TRBD1. The CDR3 consists of 14 residues. V lost 5 bases, J lost 1 base, and 3 bases stayed unmatched. Germline CDR1 is SGHNT and CDR2 is YENEEA. CDR3 bases: TGTGCCAGCAGCCCGGGACAGGCGAACACTGAAGCTTTCTTT. It encodes CASSPGQANTEAFF.

The chain links TRBV5-1 to TRBJ1-5; perhaps TRBD1 as D (5 bases). The CDR3 length is 15 residues. Deletions cut 0 bases from V and 3 bases from J, with 10 bases between. The germline CDR1 and CDR2 sequences are SGHRS and YFSETQ. The CDR3 nucleotides read TGCGCCAGCAGCTTGGAGGGACCCGACAATCAGCCCCAGCATTTT. It specifies CASSLEGPDNQPQHF.

The chain has TRBV19 and TRBJ2-1; D tentatively reads TRBD1 or TRBD2 (5 bases each). Trimming shortened V by 5 bases and J by 8 bases, and 16 bases separated the two germline ends. The germline V gene encodes CDR1 LNHDA and CDR2 SQIVND (reference sequence). The length of the CDR3 is 14 residues. The CDR3 here is CASSLWDVGDEQFF. For the CDR3, the DNA is TGTGCCAGTAGTTTATGGGACGTCGGGGATGAGCAGTTCTTC. The full variable domain, rest sourced from reference TRBV19 and TRBJ2-1, is DGGITQSPKYLFRKEGQNVTLSCEQNLNHDAMYWYRQDPGQGLRLIYYSQIVNDFQKGDIAEGYSVSREKKESFPLTVTSAQKNPTAFYLCASSLWDVGDEQFFGPGTRLTVL.

This chain links TRBV5-4 with TRBJ2-3, with D possibly being TRBD2 (6 bases). This CDR3 spans 16 amino acids. Germline loops: CDR1 SGHNT, CDR2 YYREEE (reference sequence). Trimming stripped 6 bases from V and 4 bases from J, with 21 bases between. CDR3 residues: CASTRPSANGADTQYF. DNA for the CDR3: TGTGCCAGCACACGTCCTAGCGCCAACGGGGCAGATACGCAGTATTTT.

The chain couples TRBV7-3 to TRBJ2-2; D is ambiguous. V was cut by 0 bases and J by 4 bases, with 6 bases left in between. The CDR3 is made up of 14 amino acids. Germline lookup yields CDR1 SGHTA and CDR2 FQGTGA. The CDR3 here is CASSLTRGTGELFF. In nucleotides, the CDR3 is TGTGCCAGCAGCTTAACGCGCGGCACCGGGGAGCTGTTTTTT.

The rearrangement uses TRBV18 and TRBJ2-7; 9 bases align to TRBD2. The CDR3 runs to 14 residues. Looked up from germline, CDR1 is KGHSH and CDR2 is LQKENI. The trim removed 6 bases at V and 3 bases at J, leaving 6 bases unmatched. CDR3 protein: CASSAGTSYYEQYF. Written as DNA, the CDR3 is TGTGCCAGCTCGGCCGGGACTAGCTACTACGAGCAGTACTTC.

V is TRBV6-4 and J is TRBJ2-1; D may correspond to TRBD1 or TRBD2 (5 bases each). The V and J ends lost 5 bases and 2 bases respectively, with 16 bases between them. The V gene's germline CDR1 is MRHNA and CDR2 SNTAGT. The CDR3 totals 16 residues. CDR3 bases: TGTGCCAGCAGTCCTCGCGGGCAGGACACCTACAATGAGCAGTTCTTC. This codes for CASSPRGQDTYNEQFF.

The chain links TRBV14 to TRBJ1-4, with TRBD1 as a possible D gene (6 bases). Germline assignment: CDR1 SGHDN and CDR2 FVKESK. This CDR3 contains 18 residues. V shed 2 bases and J shed 0 bases, with 16 bases lying between them. As DNA, the CDR3 is TGTGCCAGCAGCCAAAGACGGGGGGCGAGGACAACTAATGAAAAACTGTTTTTT. This gives the protein CASSQRRGARTTNEKLFF.

The chain links TRBV7-2 to TRBJ2-1; 9 bases are a match to TRBD2. Per the germline V gene, CDR1 is SGHTA and CDR2 is FQGNSA. Trimming cost V 2 bases and J 10 bases; bases outside gene matches: 12. The CDR3 runs 16 residues. The CDR3 sequence is CASSLLLAGKPKEQFF. The CDR3 region has the DNA TGTGCCAGCAGCTTATTACTAGCGGGCAAACCGAAGGAGCAGTTCTTC.

V usage is TRBV3-1 (or the pseudogene TRBV3-2) and J usage is TRBJ2-5; D is uncertain. Deletions cut 1 base from V and 2 bases from J, with 11 bases between. Germline V gene lookup returns CDR1 LGHDT and CDR2 YNNKEL (reference sequence). This CDR3 has 15 amino acids. CDR3 sequence: CASSQVPARQETQYF. Written as DNA, the CDR3 is TGTGCCAGCAGCCAAGTGCCGGCCAGGCAAGAGACCCAGTACTTC.

The chain recombines TRBV4-2 with TRBJ2-1; D might be TRBD1 or TRBD2, each matching 5 bases. Trimming took off 4 bases at V and 3 bases at J, with 10 bases between the two ends. Germline loops: CDR1 LGHNA, CDR2 YNFKEQ. The CDR3 loop spans 14 amino acids. The CDR3 loop is CASSPRDGYNEQFF. The CDR3 nucleotides are TGTGCCAGCAGCCCGAGGGACGGCTACAATGAGCAGTTCTTC.

V is TRBV10-3 and J is TRBJ1-1; a weak D match, TRBD1 (5 bases). The CDR3 sequence is 16 residues long. Germline CDR1 reads ENHRY; CDR2 reads SYGVKD. V was pared by 0 bases and J by 6 bases, with 17 bases between. CDR3 sequence reads: CAISESPAGPGAEAFF. For the CDR3, the DNA is TGTGCCATCAGTGAGTCTCCTGCCGGCCCGGGGGCTGAAGCTTTCTTT.

J is TRBJ2-1 and V is TRBV18; possibly TRBD1 for D (5 bases). The germline V gene encodes CDR1 KGHSH and CDR2 LQKENI. Trimming cost V 1 base and J 7 bases, with 11 bases left between them. The CDR3 is 14 residues long. The CDR3 DNA reads TGTGCCAGCTCACCACTGCAGGGTGGGAATGAGCAGTTCTTC. Translating gives CASSPLQGGNEQFF.

The chain combines TRBV5-4 with TRBJ1-6; no definite D call. The V gene's germline CDR1 is SGHNT and CDR2 YYREEE (reference sequence). V lost 0 bases and J 5 bases, leaving 6 bases between the germline ends. The CDR3 runs to 14 residues. CDR3 amino acids: CASSLDQDNSPLHF. CDR3 nucleotides: TGTGCCAGCAGCTTGGACCAGGATAATTCACCCCTCCACTTT.

The V call is TRBV30, the J call TRBJ1-6; D remains unclear. This CDR3 has 13 residues. Trimming removed 1 base from V and 8 bases from J, with 9 bases in between. Germline V gene sequence: CDR1 GTSNPN, CDR2 SVGIG (reference sequence). CDR3 in amino acids: CAWSDGRYSPLHF. Written as DNA, the CDR3 is TGTGCCTGGAGTGACGGGCGGTATTCACCCCTCCACTTT.

The chain recombines TRBV7-8 with TRBJ2-1; tentative D call: TRBD2 (6 bases). This CDR3 contains 13 residues. Trimming pared 4 bases from V and 7 bases from J, leaving 11 bases between. Germline lookup yields CDR1 SGHVS and CDR2 FQNEAQ. CDR3 residues: CASSSLASNEQFF. CDR3 nucleotide sequence: TGTGCCAGCAGCTCACTAGCTTCGAATGAGCAGTTCTTC.

The chain combines TRBV2 with TRBJ1-5; the D gene is possibly TRBD1 (5 bases). Trimming stripped 4 bases from V and 8 bases from J, with 15 bases between. CDR1 is SNHLY and CDR2 is FYNNEI in the germline V gene. The CDR3 consists of 14 residues. CDR3 nucleotides: TGTGCCAGCAGTGGACCAAGCGGGACGGAGCCCCAGCATTTT. Protein sequence: CASSGPSGTEPQHF. Looking up the rest from reference TRBV2 and TRBJ1-5 gives the full variable domain: EPEVTQTPSHQVTQMGQEVILRCVPISNHLYFYWYRQILGQKVEFLVSFYNNEISEKSEIFDDQFSVERPDGSNFTLKIRSTKLEDSAMYFCASSGPSGTEPQHFGDGTRLSIL.